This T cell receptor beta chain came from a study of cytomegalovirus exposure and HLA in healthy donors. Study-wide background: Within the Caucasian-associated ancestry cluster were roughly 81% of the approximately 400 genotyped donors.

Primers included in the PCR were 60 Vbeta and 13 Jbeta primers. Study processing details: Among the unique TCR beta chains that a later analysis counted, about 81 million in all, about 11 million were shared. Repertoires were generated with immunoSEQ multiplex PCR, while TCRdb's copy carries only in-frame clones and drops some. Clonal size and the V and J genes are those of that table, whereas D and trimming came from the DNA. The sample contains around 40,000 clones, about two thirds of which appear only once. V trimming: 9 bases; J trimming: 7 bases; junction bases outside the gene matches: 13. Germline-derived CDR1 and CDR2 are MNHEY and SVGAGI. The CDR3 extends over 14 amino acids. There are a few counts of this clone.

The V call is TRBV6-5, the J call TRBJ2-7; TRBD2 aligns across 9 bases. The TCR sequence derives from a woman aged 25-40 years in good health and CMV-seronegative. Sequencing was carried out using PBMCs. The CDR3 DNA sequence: TGTGCCAGTTCCTTGCTAGCGGGGTCTAGGGAGCAGTACTTC. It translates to CASSLLAGSREQYF.